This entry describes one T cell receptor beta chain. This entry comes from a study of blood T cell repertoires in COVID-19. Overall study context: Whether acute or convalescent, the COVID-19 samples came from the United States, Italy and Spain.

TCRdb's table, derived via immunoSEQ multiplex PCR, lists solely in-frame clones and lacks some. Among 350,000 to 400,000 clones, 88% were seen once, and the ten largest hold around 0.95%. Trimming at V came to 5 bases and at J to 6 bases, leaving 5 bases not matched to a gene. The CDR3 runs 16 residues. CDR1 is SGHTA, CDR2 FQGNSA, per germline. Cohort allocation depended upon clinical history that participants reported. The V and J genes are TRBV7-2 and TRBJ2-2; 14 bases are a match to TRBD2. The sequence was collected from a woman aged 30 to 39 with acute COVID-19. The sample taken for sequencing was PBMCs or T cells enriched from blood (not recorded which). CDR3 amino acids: CASSPRTSGGSGELFF. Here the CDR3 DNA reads TGTGCCAGCAGCCCTCGGACTAGCGGGGGGTCCGGGGAGCTGTTTTTT.